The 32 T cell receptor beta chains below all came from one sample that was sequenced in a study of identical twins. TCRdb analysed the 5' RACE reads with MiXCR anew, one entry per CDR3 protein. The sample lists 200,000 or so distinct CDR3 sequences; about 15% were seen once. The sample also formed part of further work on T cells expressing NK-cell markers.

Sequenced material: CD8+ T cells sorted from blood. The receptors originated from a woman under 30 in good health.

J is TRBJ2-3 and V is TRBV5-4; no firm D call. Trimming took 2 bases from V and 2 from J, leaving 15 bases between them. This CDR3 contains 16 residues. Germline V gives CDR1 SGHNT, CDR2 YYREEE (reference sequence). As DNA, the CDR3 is TGTGCCAGCAGCTTTCACTACTACGAACCCACAGATACGCAGTATTTT. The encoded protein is CASSFHYYEPTDTQYF.

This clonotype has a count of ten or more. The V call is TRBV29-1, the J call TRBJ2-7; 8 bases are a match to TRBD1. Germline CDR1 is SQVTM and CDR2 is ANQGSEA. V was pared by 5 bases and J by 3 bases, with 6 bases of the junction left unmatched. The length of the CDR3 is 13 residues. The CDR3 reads CSVLTGDSYEQYF. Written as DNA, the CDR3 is TGCAGCGTTCTGACAGGGGACAGCTACGAGCAGTACTTC.

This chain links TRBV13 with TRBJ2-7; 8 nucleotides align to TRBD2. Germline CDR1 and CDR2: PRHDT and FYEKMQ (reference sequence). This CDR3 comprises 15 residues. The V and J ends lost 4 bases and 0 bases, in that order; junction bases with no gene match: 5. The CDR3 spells CASSYPSGSSYEQYF. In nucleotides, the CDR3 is TGTGCCAGCAGCTACCCCAGCGGGAGCTCCTACGAGCAGTACTTC. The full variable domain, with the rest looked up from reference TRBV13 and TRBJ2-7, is AAGVIQSPRHLIKEKRETATLKCYPIPRHDTVYWYQQGPGQDPQFLISFYEKMQSDKGSIPDRFSAQQFSDYHSELNMSSLELGDSALYFCASSYPSGSSYEQYFGPGTRLTVT.

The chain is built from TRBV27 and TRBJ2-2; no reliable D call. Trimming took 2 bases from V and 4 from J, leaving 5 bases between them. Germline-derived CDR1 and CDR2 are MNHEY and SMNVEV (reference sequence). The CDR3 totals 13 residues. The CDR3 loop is CASSLHSTGELFF. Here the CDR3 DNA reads TGTGCCAGCAGTTTACACAGCACCGGGGAGCTGTTTTTT.

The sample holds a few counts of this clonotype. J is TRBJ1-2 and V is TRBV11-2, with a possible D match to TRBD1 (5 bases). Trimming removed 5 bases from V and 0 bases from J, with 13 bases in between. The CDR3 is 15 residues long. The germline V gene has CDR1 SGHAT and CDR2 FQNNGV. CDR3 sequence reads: CASSEIGVPNYGYTF. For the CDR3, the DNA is TGTGCCAGCAGCGAGATAGGGGTCCCTAACTATGGCTACACCTTC.

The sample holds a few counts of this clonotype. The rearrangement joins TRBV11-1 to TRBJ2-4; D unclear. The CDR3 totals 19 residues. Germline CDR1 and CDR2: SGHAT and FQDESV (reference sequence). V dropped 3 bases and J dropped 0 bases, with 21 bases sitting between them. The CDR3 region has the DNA TGTGCCAGCAGCTTGTCCCCTCGGGCAGAAGACCTAGCCAAAAACATTCAGTACTTC. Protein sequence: CASSLSPRAEDLAKNIQYF.

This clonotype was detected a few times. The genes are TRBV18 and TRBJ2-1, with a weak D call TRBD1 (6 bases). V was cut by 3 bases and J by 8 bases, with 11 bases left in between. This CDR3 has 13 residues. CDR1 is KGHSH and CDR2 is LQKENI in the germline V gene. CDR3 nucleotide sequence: TGTGCCAGCTCACCCTCAGGGGCTCATGAGCAGTTCTTC. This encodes CASSPSGAHEQFF.

CDR3 DNA sequence: TGTGCCATAAAAACCAGGGGGCGTGATTTAGATACGCAGTATTTT. Amino acids: CAIKTRGRDLDTQYF. The chain employs TRBV2 and TRBJ2-3, with 8 nucleotides matching TRBD1. The trim removed 10 bases at V and 5 bases at J, leaving 14 bases unmatched. Germline V gene data show CDR1 as SNHLY and CDR2 as FYNNEI. There are 15 residues in the CDR3. Filled out from reference TRBV2 and TRBJ2-3, the complete variable domain reads EPEVTQTPSHQVTQMGQEVILRCVPISNHLYFYWYRQILGQKVEFLVSFYNNEISEKSEIFDDQFSVERPDGSNFTLKIRSTKLEDSAMYFCAIKTRGRDLDTQYFGPGTRLTVL.

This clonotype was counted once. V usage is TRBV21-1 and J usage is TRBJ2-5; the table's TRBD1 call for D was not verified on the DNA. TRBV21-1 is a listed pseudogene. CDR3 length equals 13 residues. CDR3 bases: TGTGCCAGCAGCTCCCGGACGGAAGAGACCCAGTACTTC. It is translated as CASSSRTEETQYF.

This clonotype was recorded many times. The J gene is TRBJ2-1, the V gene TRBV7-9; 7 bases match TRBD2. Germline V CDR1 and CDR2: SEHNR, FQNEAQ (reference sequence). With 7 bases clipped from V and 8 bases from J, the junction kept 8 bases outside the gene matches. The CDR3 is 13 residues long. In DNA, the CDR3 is TGTGCCAGCAACCGGGGGGTTCTCGATGAGCAGTTCTTC. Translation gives CASNRGVLDEQFF.

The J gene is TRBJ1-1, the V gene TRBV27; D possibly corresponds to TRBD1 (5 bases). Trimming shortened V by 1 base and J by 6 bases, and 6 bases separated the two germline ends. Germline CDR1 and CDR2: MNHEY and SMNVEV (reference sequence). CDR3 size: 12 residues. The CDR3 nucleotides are TGTGCCAGCAGTTTATTGGGGGCTGAAGCTTTCTTT. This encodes CASSLLGAEAFF.

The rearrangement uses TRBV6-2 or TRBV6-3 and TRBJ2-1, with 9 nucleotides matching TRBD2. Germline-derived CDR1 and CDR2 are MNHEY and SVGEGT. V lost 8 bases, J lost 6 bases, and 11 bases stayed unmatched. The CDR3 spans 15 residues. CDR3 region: CASGRPGLATNEQFF. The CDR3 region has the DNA TGTGCCAGCGGTCGACCGGGACTAGCCACCAATGAGCAGTTCTTC.

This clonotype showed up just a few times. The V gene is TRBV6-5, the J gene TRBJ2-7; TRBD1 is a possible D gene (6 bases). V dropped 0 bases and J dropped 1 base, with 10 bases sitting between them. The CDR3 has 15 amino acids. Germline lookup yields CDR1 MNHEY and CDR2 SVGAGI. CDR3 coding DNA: TGTGCCAGCAGTTACTCGGGGACACTATCCTACGAGCAGTACTTC. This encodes CASSYSGTLSYEQYF.

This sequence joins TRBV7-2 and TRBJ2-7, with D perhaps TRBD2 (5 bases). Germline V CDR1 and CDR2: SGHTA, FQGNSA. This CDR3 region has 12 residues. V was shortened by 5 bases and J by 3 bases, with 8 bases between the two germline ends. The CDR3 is CASSNGVYEQYF. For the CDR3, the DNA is TGTGCCAGCAGCAACGGGGTCTACGAGCAGTACTTC.

For the CDR3, the DNA is TGCAGCGTTCAGGGGGACGCCTACGAGCAGTACTTC. It encodes CSVQGDAYEQYF. The chain is built from TRBV29-1 and TRBJ2-7, with TRBD1 matching over 7 bases. The V gene end was trimmed by 5 bases and the J gene end by 2 bases; junction bases not matched to a gene: 3. Germline values: CDR1 SQVTM, CDR2 ANQGSEA. The CDR3 length is 12 residues.

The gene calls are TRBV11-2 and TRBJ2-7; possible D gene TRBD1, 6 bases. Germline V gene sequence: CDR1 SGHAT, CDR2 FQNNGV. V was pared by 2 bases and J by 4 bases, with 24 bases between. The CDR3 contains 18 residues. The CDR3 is CASSLSTGRRGSWYEQYF. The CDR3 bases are TGTGCCAGCAGCTTAAGTACAGGGAGAAGAGGGTCGTGGTACGAGCAGTACTTC.

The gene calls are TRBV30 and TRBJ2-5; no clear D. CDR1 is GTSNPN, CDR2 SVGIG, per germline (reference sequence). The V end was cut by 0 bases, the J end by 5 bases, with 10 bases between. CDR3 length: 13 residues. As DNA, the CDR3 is TGTGCCTGGAGTGTATCGCCTTCCGAGACCCAGTACTTC. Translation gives CAWSVSPSETQYF.

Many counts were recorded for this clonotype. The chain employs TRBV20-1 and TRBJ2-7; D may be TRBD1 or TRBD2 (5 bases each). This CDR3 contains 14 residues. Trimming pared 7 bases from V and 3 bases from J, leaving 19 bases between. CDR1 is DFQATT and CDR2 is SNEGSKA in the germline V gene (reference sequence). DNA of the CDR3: TGCAGTGTCGTCCCGGGGACCTCCTTCTACGAGCAGTACTTC. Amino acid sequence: CSVVPGTSFYEQYF.

In DNA form, the CDR3 reads TGTGCCAGCAGCTTACCGGACAGGGGGAGCTACGAGCAGTACTTC. Protein sequence: CASSLPDRGSYEQYF. The V and J genes are TRBV7-9 and TRBJ2-7; 10 bases are a match to TRBD1. V shed 2 bases and J 3 bases; nucleotides not matched to a gene: 4. The CDR3 length is 15 residues. Per germline, CDR1 SEHNR and CDR2 FQNEAQ (reference sequence).

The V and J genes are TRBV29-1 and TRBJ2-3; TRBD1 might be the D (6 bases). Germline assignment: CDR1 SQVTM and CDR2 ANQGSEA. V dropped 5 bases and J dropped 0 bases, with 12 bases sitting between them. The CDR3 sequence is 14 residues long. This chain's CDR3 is CSVPGAQSTDTQYF. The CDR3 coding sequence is TGCAGCGTTCCAGGGGCTCAGAGCACAGATACGCAGTATTTT.

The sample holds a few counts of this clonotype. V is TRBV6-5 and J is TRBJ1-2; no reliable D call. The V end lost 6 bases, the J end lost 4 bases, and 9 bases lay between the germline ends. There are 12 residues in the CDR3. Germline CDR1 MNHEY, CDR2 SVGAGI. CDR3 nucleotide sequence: TGTGCCAGCAGCCACGGGGTCTATGGCTACACCTTC. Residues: CASSHGVYGYTF.

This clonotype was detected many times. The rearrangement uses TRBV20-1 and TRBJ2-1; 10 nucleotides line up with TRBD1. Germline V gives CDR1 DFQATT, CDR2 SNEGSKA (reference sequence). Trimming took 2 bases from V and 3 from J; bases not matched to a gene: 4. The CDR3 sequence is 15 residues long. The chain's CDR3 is CSARPDRGIYNEQFF. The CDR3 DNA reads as TGCAGTGCTAGACCGGACAGGGGGATCTACAATGAGCAGTTCTTC.

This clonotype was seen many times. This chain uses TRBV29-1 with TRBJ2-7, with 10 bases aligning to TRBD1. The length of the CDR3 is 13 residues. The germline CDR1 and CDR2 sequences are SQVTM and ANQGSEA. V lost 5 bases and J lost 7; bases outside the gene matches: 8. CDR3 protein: CSVTGTGVWEQYF. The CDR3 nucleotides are TGCAGCGTTACCGGGACAGGGGTCTGGGAGCAGTACTTC.

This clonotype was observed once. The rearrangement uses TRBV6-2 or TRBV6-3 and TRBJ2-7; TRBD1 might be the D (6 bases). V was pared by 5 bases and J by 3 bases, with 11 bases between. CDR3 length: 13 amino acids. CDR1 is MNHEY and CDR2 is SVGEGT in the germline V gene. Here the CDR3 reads CASSVGHNYEQYF. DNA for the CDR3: TGTGCCAGCAGTGTGGGACACAACTACGAGCAGTACTTC.

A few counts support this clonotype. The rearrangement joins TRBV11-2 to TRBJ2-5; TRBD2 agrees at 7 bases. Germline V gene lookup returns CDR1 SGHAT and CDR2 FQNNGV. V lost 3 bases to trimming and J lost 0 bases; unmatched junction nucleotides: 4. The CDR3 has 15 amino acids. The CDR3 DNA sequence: TGTGCCAGCAGCTTTAGCGGGTGGGACCAAGAGACCCAGTACTTC. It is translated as CASSFSGWDQETQYF.

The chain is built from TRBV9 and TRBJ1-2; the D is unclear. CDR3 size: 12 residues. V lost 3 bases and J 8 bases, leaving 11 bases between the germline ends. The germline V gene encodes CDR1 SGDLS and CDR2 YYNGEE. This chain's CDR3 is CASSALGVGYTF. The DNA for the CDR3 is TGTGCCAGCAGCGCTTTAGGTGTGGGCTACACCTTC.

The CDR3 DNA reads TGCAGTGCTAACAACAGGGGTGGCACCTACAATGAGCAGTTCTTC. Its translation is CSANNRGGTYNEQFF. The chain couples TRBV20-1 to TRBJ2-1; TRBD1 matches at 7 bases. Germline loops: CDR1 DFQATT, CDR2 SNEGSKA (reference sequence). CDR3 length: 15 amino acids. The V gene end was trimmed by 4 bases and the J gene end by 2 bases; junction bases not matched to a gene: 8.

CDR3 coding DNA: TGTGCCAGCGCGGGGGCCATTGAGCAGTTCTTC. It specifies CASAGAIEQFF. The chain combines TRBV6-2 or TRBV6-3 with TRBJ2-1, with D possibly being TRBD2 (7 bases). The germline V gene encodes CDR1 MNHEY and CDR2 SVGEGT. The CDR3 spans 11 residues. Trimming shortened V by 8 bases and J by 9 bases, and 11 bases separated the two germline ends.

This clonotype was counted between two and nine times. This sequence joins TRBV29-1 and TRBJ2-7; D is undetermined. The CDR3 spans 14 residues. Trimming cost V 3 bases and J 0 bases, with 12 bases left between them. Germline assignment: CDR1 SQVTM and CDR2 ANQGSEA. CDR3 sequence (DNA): TGCAGCGTTGAGTCATTCGATAGCTCCTACGAGCAGTACTTC. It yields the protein CSVESFDSSYEQYF.

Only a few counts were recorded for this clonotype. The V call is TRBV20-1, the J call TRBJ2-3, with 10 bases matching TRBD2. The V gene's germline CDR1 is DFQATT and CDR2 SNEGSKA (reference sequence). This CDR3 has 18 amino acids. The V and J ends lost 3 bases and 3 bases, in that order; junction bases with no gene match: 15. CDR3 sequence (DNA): TGCAGTGCTAGTGGGGCTAGCGGGGGACCCAGAGGGACAGATACGCAGTATTTT. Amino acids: CSASGASGGPRGTDTQYF.

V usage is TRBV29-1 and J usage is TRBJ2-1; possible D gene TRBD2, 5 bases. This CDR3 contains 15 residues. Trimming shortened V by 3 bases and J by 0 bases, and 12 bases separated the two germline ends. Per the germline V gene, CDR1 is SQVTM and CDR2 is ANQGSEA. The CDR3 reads CSVEGAPSSYNEQFF. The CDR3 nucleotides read TGCAGCGTTGAGGGAGCGCCGAGCTCCTACAATGAGCAGTTCTTC.

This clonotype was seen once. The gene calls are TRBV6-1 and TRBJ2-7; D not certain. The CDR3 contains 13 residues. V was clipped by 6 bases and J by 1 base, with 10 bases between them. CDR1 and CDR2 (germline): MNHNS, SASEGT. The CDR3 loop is CASRLARSYEQYF. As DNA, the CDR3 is TGTGCCAGCAGACTGGCGAGATCCTACGAGCAGTACTTC.